This T cell receptor beta chain was identified in a study of shared clonotypes between healthy human individuals. At the level of the study: Each donor's CD8 memory used one plate, CD8 naive two, each CD4 subset three.

How the authors handled the data: Filtering was not the same, since immunoSEQ gave junction-only sequences without quality scores. Data came from immunoSEQ multiplex PCR; TCRdb stores just in-frame clones and leaves some out. V and J calls and clone size are copied from that table; D and trimming were computed from the DNA. The repertoire holds 650,000 to 800,000 clones, 92% seen once, with roughly 22% in the top ten. Germline-derived CDR1 and CDR2 are MNHEY and SMNVEV (reference sequence). Trimming left V 5 bases short and J 12 bases short, with 11 bases between. CDR3 length: 11 residues. Positive CCR7 selection of CD45RO-negative cells yielded the naive CD8 cells, and terminally differentiated effector memory CD45RA+ cells were excluded.

This chain joins TRBV27 and TRBJ2-1, with D hard to call. Sequences were obtained from naive CD8+ T cells sorted from blood. This sequence originates from a man aged 25 to 40 in good health. The CDR3 nucleotides are TGTGCCAGCAGTGGCCCCCCCCCGCAGTTCTTC. This translates into CASSGPPPQFF.